Presented here are 26 T cell receptor beta chains from one specimen sequenced in a study of T cell responses to AZD1222 COVID-19 vaccine. Generated by immunoSEQ multiplex PCR, the TCRdb table keeps only in-frame clones and is missing some. The table includes 110,000 to 150,000 clones, about 86% detected once. Sequences were derived from peripheral blood, sampled on day 0 of AZD1222 vaccination. The receptors were sampled from an adult in good health.

This chain links TRBV5-6 with TRBJ1-3; D gene ambiguous. V lost 4 bases and J 0 bases, leaving 11 bases between the germline ends. Germline V gene data show CDR1 as SGHDT and CDR2 as YYEEEE. The CDR3 spans 15 residues. CDR3 sequence (DNA): TGTGCCAGCAGCCGTGACGGAGGCTCTGGAAACACCATATATTTT. It specifies CASSRDGGSGNTIYF. Filled out from reference TRBV5-6 and TRBJ1-3, the complete variable domain reads DAGVTQSPTHLIKTRGQQVTLRCSPKSGHDTVSWYQQALGQGPQFIFQYYEEEERQRGNFPDRFSGHQFPNYSSELNVNALLLGDSALYLCASSRDGGSGNTIYFGEGSWLTVV.

J is TRBJ1-1 and V is TRBV7-9, with D uncertain. Germline V gives CDR1 SEHNR, CDR2 FQNEAQ (reference sequence). This CDR3 has 15 amino acids. The germline V and J ends were trimmed by 3 bases and 4 bases, with 15 bases remaining between them. The CDR3 protein is CASSLGNRVGTEAFF. DNA of the CDR3: TGTGCCAGCAGCTTGGGCAATCGGGTTGGCACTGAAGCTTTCTTT. The whole variable domain, remainder taken from reference TRBV7-9 and TRBJ1-1, is DTGVSQNPRHKITKRGQNVTFRCDPISEHNRLYWYRQTLGQGPEFLTYFQNEAQLEKSRLLSDRFSAERPKGSFSTLEIQRTEQGDSAMYLCASSLGNRVGTEAFFGQGTRLTVV.

This clone was recorded a few times. The CDR3: CASSIRRSSYEQYF. The CDR3 DNA is TGTGCCAGTAGTATTCGCCGGAGCTCCTACGAGCAGTACTTC. The chain joins TRBV19 to TRBJ2-7; D call uncertain. V lost 3 bases and J lost 0, with 9 bases in between. CDR3 size: 14 residues. Per the germline V gene, CDR1 is LNHDA and CDR2 is SQIVND (reference sequence).

The rearrangement links TRBV5-1 to TRBJ1-1; the D is unclear. Trimming took 2 bases from V and 11 from J, leaving 16 bases between them. CDR1 SGHRS and CDR2 YFSETQ come from the germline V gene. The CDR3 totals 13 residues. CDR3 sequence reads: CASSFGGEIGAFF. The CDR3 nucleotides read TGCGCCAGCAGCTTTGGTGGGGAGATCGGGGCTTTCTTT.

The chain carries TRBV7-9 and TRBJ2-7; 13 bases are a match to TRBD2. CDR1 and CDR2 (germline): SEHNR, FQNEAQ (reference sequence). This CDR3 region has 15 residues. The V segment lost 3 bases and the J segment 3 bases; nucleotides outside the gene matches: 2. The CDR3 DNA reads TGTGCCAGCAGCTTTGGGACTAGCGGGAACTACGAGCAGTACTTC. Residues: CASSFGTSGNYEQYF.

This clone showed up just once. This chain connects TRBV7-8 to TRBJ1-6; D is ambiguous. Trimming removed 1 base at V and 8 bases at J, with 9 bases between. Per germline, CDR1 SGHVS and CDR2 FQNEAQ. The length of the CDR3 is 14 residues. This CDR3 is CASSLGVSDSPLHF. The CDR3 DNA is TGTGCCAGCAGCTTAGGGGTTTCGGATTCACCCCTCCACTTT. Complete variable domain (other parts from reference TRBV7-8 and TRBJ1-6): GAGVSQSPRYKVAKRGQDVALRCDPISGHVSLFWYQQALGQGPEFLTYFQNEAQLDKSGLPSDRFFAERPEGSVSTLKIQRTQQEDSAVYLCASSLGVSDSPLHFGNGTRLTVT.

The gene calls are TRBV6-5 and TRBJ1-3, with no clear D. V dropped 6 bases and J dropped 2 bases, with 8 bases sitting between them. CDR1 is MNHEY and CDR2 is SVGAGI in the germline V gene. This CDR3 spans 13 amino acids. CDR3 amino acids: CASRWVTGNTIYF. The CDR3 DNA follows: TGTGCCAGCAGATGGGTGACTGGAAACACCATATATTTT.

The V call is TRBV7-3, the J call TRBJ2-7, with 7 positions matching TRBD2. Germline V lookup: CDR1 SGHTA, CDR2 FQGTGA. The CDR3 totals 14 residues. Trimming cost V 4 bases and J 5 bases; bases outside gene matches: 8. CDR3 loop: CASSSQGGSDEQYF. Here the CDR3 DNA reads TGTGCCAGCAGCTCCCAGGGCGGGAGCGACGAGCAGTACTTC.

J is TRBJ2-2 and V is TRBV19; 7 nucleotides align to TRBD1. J gave up 4 bases and V 6 bases, and 8 bases lay outside the gene matches. The length of the CDR3 is 15 residues. Per the germline V gene, CDR1 is LNHDA and CDR2 is SQIVND (reference sequence). The CDR3 DNA reads TGTGCCAGTAGGCTAGACAGGGCCCCCACCGGGGAGCTGTTTTTT. It codes for CASRLDRAPTGELFF.

The J gene is TRBJ2-3, the V gene TRBV10-3; D not certain. The CDR3 is 15 residues long. With 5 bases removed from V and 0 bases from J, the gap between germline ends came to 12 bases. Looked up from germline, CDR1 is ENHRY and CDR2 is SYGVKD. DNA of the CDR3: TGTGCCATCAGTTTGGGGTCGAGGAGCACAGATACGCAGTATTTT. Its protein product is CAISLGSRSTDTQYF.

This chain connects TRBV6-5 to TRBJ2-7, with 7 bases matching TRBD2. The CDR3 length is 15 residues. Germline-derived CDR1 and CDR2 are MNHEY and SVGAGI. J gave up 6 bases and V 2 bases, and 10 bases lay outside the gene matches. CDR3 in DNA: TGTGCCAGCAGTTACACGGGGGGTATTATTACCGAGCAGTACTTC. Amino acids: CASSYTGGIITEQYF.

This sequence joins TRBV6-5 and TRBJ2-2, with D perhaps matching TRBD1 or TRBD2 (5 bases each). The CDR3 is made up of 14 amino acids. CDR1 is MNHEY and CDR2 is SVGAGI in the germline V gene. Trimming left V 8 bases short and J 7 bases short, with 17 bases between. CDR3 nucleotides: TGTGCCAGCGGGACCCTCGCGGGTCGCGGGGAGCTGTTTTTT. This gives the protein CASGTLAGRGELFF.

The chain links TRBV30 to TRBJ2-5, with 10 bases matching TRBD2. From germline, CDR1 is GTSNPN and CDR2 SVGIG (reference sequence). CDR3 length: 16 residues. Trimming cost V 5 bases and J 5 bases; bases outside gene matches: 14. The CDR3 here is CAWASGSSWSSETQYF. CDR3 DNA: TGTGCCTGGGCTAGCGGGAGTAGCTGGTCCTCTGAGACCCAGTACTTC.

The chain employs TRBV7-2 and TRBJ1-3; TRBD1 matches at 9 bases. The CDR3 is 15 residues long. The germline gives CDR1 SGHTA, CDR2 FQGNSA. V lost 6 bases to trimming and J lost 1 base; unmatched junction nucleotides: 4. CDR3 sequence reads: CASSRDRVSGNTIYF. The CDR3 DNA is TGTGCCAGCAGTCGGGACAGGGTATCTGGAAACACCATATATTTT.

This rearrangement joins TRBV4-3 to TRBJ1-6; D gene ambiguous. Trimming left V 0 bases short and J 10 bases short, with 16 bases between. This CDR3 comprises 16 residues. Germline V gives CDR1 LGHNA, CDR2 YSLEER. The CDR3 coding sequence is TGCGCCAGCAGCCAAGACCTTGCCGGGATTCTGTCACCCCTCCACTTT. Protein: CASSQDLAGILSPLHF.

This rearrangement joins TRBV12-3 or TRBV12-4 to TRBJ1-6; D is undetermined. V lost 5 bases and J 10 bases, leaving 9 bases between the germline ends. The CDR3 has 12 amino acids. CDR3 DNA: TGTGCCAGCAGTGCCCAGTGGTCACCCCTCCACTTT. Translating gives CASSAQWSPLHF.

The genes are TRBV6-2 or TRBV6-3 and TRBJ1-5; no reliable D call. The CDR3 runs to 13 residues. Germline CDR1 and CDR2: MNHEY and SVGEGT. V lost 4 bases and J 4 bases, leaving 8 bases between the germline ends. CDR3 nucleotides: TGTGCCAGCAGTTCCCGACCTAATCAGCCCCAGCATTTT. Its protein is CASSSRPNQPQHF.

The table lists this clone with a count of one. The V call is TRBV18, the J call TRBJ1-3; a weak D match, TRBD1 (5 bases). CDR3 length: 15 residues. The V gene lost 1 base and the J gene lost 8 bases, with 15 bases spanning the gap. Germline loops: CDR1 KGHSH, CDR2 LQKENI. The CDR3 reads CASSPQGRAVDTIYF. The CDR3, as DNA: TGTGCCAGCTCACCACAGGGCAGGGCCGTAGACACCATATATTTT.

V is TRBV28 and J is TRBJ2-7, with TRBD1 matching over 9 bases. Germline V gene sequence: CDR1 MDHEN, CDR2 SYDVKM. V was pared by 4 bases and J by 6 bases, with 4 bases of the junction left unmatched. The CDR3 spans 13 residues. CDR3 bases: TGTGCCAGCAGTTCCCCGGACAGGGGCGAGCAGTACTTC. Its translation: CASSSPDRGEQYF.

The chain uses TRBV27 and TRBJ2-7; 8 bases match TRBD2. The germline gives CDR1 MNHEY, CDR2 SMNVEV (reference sequence). The CDR3 is 14 residues long. Germline trimming cut 2 bases from V and 5 bases from J; bases unmatched to any gene: 5. Here the CDR3 reads CASSLVGLADEQYF. The DNA for the CDR3 is TGTGCCAGCAGTTTAGTCGGACTAGCCGACGAGCAGTACTTC.

This sequence joins TRBV5-1 and TRBJ2-5; no firm D call. Trimming removed 0 bases from V and 1 base from J, with 7 bases in between. Germline values: CDR1 SGHRS, CDR2 YFSETQ. The CDR3 covers 14 residues. This CDR3 is CASSLASTQETQYF. The DNA of the CDR3 is TGCGCCAGCAGCTTGGCGTCCACCCAAGAGACCCAGTACTTC.

The chain carries TRBV29-1 and TRBJ2-7, with 9 bases matching TRBD2. V shed 6 bases, J shed 6 bases, and the junction held 15 bases outside the gene matches. The germline CDR1 and CDR2 sequences are SQVTM and ANQGSEA. CDR3 length equals 15 residues. CDR3 DNA sequence: TGCAGCGTCAATCCGGGGCTAGCGGGAATCAGCGAGCAGTACTTC. This codes for CSVNPGLAGISEQYF.

This chain connects TRBV28 to TRBJ2-7; 9 nucleotides match TRBD1. The germline V gene encodes CDR1 MDHEN and CDR2 SYDVKM. The trim removed 6 bases at V and 1 base at J, leaving 4 bases unmatched. CDR3 length: 14 amino acids. CDR3 in DNA: TGTGCCAGCAGAACGGGGACAGGGTCCTACGAGCAGTACTTC. It yields the protein CASRTGTGSYEQYF.

This clone was picked up one time. The V call is TRBV15, the J call TRBJ1-2, with D perhaps matching TRBD1 (5 bases). Germline loops: CDR1 LNHNV, CDR2 YYDKDF (reference sequence). The CDR3 totals 16 residues. Trimming removed 0 bases at V and 4 bases at J, with 15 bases between. The CDR3 DNA sequence: TGTGCCACCAGCAGAGATTCCCCGGTGGGGGTCTATGGCTACACCTTC. As protein: CATSRDSPVGVYGYTF.

This chain joins TRBV2 and TRBJ1-1; 7 bases are shared with TRBD1. Germline V lookup: CDR1 SNHLY, CDR2 FYNNEI. V trimming: 7 bases; J trimming: 0 bases; junction bases outside the gene matches: 5. This CDR3 comprises 14 residues. CDR3 protein: CASNPQGVNTEAFF. As DNA, the CDR3 is TGTGCCAGCAACCCTCAGGGGGTGAACACTGAAGCTTTCTTT.

This clone is a singleton in its sample. V and J are TRBV6-2 or TRBV6-3 and TRBJ2-5, with D possibly TRBD2 on 6 matching bases. The CDR3 covers 14 residues. Germline values: CDR1 MNHEY, CDR2 SVGEGT. V was clipped by 2 bases and J by 4 bases, with 11 bases between them. The DNA of the CDR3 is TGTGCCAGCAGTTACGCAGGAGGGCGAGAGACCCAGTACTTC. Residues: CASSYAGGRETQYF.